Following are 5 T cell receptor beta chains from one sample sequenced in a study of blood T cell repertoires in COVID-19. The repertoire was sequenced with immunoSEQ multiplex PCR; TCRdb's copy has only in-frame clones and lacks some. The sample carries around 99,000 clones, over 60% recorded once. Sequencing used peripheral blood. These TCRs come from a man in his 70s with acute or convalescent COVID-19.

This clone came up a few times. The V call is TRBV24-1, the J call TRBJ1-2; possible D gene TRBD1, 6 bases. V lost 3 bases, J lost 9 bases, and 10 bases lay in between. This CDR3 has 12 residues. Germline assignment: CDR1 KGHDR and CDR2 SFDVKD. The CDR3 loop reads CATSDKQGSYTF. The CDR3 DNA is TGTGCCACCAGTGATAAACAGGGTAGCTACACCTTC.

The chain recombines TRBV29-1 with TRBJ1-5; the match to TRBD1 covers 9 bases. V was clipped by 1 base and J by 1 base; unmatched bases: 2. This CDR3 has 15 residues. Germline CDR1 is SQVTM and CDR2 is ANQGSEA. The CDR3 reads CSVEGTGESNQPQHF. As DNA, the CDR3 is TGCAGCGTTGAAGGGACAGGGGAGAGCAATCAGCCCCAGCATTTT. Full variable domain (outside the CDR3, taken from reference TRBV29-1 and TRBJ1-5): SAVISQKPSRDICQRGTSLTIQCQVDSQVTMMFWYRQQPGQSLTLIATANQGSEATYESGFVIDKFPISRPNLTFSTLTVSNMSPEDSSIYLCSVEGTGESNQPQHFGDGTRLSIL.

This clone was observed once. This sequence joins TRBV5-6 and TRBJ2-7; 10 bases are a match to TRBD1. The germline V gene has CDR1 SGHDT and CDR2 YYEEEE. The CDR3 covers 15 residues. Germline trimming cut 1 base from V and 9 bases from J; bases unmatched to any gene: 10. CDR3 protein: CASSLQDRGWLGQYF. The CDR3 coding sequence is TGTGCCAGCAGCTTGCAGGACAGGGGGTGGTTGGGGCAGTACTTC.

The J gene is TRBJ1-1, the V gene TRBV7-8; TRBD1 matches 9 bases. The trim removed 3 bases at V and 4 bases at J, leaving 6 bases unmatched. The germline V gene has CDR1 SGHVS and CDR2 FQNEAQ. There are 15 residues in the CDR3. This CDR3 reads CASSLGQGGVTEAFF. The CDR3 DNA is TGTGCCAGCAGCTTGGGACAGGGCGGTGTCACTGAAGCTTTCTTT. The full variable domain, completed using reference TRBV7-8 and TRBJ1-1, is GAGVSQSPRYKVAKRGQDVALRCDPISGHVSLFWYQQALGQGPEFLTYFQNEAQLDKSGLPSDRFFAERPEGSVSTLKIQRTQQEDSAVYLCASSLGQGGVTEAFFGQGTRLTVV.

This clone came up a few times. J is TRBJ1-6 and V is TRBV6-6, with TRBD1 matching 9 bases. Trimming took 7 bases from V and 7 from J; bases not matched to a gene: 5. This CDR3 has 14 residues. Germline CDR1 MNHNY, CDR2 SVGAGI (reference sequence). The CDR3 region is CASIQGAGNSPLHF. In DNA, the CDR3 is TGTGCCAGCATACAGGGGGCTGGAAATTCACCCCTCCACTTT.